This T cell receptor (beta chain) comes out of a study of T cell repertoires in cytomegalovirus infection. Across the study: CMV epitopes in the study were HLA-C-restricted (recently identified) and HLA-B-restricted (well studied). The public TCR beta signatures pointed to both CMV infection and matching HLA type.

TCRdb processed the reads anew with MiXCR; each CDR3 protein has one entry. The sample holds under 850,000 distinct CDR3 sequences, around a third seen once. This clonotype was found a few times. Its target is not known. The specimen comprised cultured PBMCs, sampled from culture after CMV antigen stimulation. This clonotype originated in a human donor in good health (CMV status not recorded). Some clones in this sample may be carry-over from other donors' samples.

The CDR3: CASSLAVRGPYEQYF. CDR3 bases: TGTGCCAGCAGCTTAGCGGTCCGGGGACCCTACGAGCAGTACTTC. V is TRBV7-8 and J is TRBJ2-7; the D gene could be TRBD1 or TRBD2 (5 bases each). The germline gives CDR1 SGHVS, CDR2 FQNEAQ. The CDR3 spans 15 residues. Between the trimmed V and J ends, which lost 0 bases and 2 bases, there was a span of 11 bases.